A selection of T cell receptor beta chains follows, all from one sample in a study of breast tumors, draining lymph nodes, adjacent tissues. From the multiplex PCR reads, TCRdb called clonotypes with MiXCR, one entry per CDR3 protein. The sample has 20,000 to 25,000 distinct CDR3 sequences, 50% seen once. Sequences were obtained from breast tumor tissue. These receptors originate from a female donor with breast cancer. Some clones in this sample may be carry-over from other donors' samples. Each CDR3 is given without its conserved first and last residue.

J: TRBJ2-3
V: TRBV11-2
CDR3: ASSLRVAGGLDTQY

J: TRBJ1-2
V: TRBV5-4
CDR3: ASRSNRPGVGCGYT

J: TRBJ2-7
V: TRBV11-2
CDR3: ASSFGTGFNYEQY

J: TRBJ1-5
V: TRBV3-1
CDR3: ASSQGGQGIGGRLNQPQH

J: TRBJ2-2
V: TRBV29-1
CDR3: SVVTAGDAGELF

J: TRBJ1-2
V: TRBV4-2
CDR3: ASSQGLEASLLYGYT

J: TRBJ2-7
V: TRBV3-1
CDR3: ASSLGQGLR

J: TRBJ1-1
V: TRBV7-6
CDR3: ASSLQGNTEAF

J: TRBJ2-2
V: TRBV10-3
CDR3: AATGTDNTGELF

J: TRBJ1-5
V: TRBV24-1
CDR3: ATSDLQGQDNQPQH